Below are 12 T cell receptor beta chains sequenced from a single sample in a study of blood T cell repertoires in COVID-19. Measured with immunoSEQ multiplex PCR; TCRdb has only the in-frame clones, and not every one. The sample contains 15,000 to 20,000 clones, 93% of which appear only once. Specimen: peripheral blood. Receptors were obtained from a human donor in a cohort sampled during active COVID-19.

CDR3 loop: CASSSLTGAWGHEQYF. The CDR3 DNA is TGCGCCAGCAGCTCCCTAACAGGGGCGTGGGGCCACGAGCAGTACTTC. V gene TRBV5-1 combines with J gene TRBJ2-7, with TRBD1 matching over 7 bases. V trimming: 3 bases; J trimming: 5 bases; junction bases outside the gene matches: 14. The CDR3 extends over 16 amino acids. Looked up from germline, CDR1 is SGHRS and CDR2 is YFSETQ.

Details on this clone: Other DNA sequences in this sample translate to the same CDR3. This CDR3 reads CASKGLAGAQYF. In DNA form, the CDR3 reads TGTGCCAGCAAAGGACTAGCGGGGGCCCAGTACTTC. The rearrangement joins TRBV7-9 to TRBJ2-5; 13 positions match TRBD2. CDR1 and CDR2 (germline): SEHNR, FQNEAQ (reference sequence). The CDR3 contains 12 residues. V shed 7 bases and J 9 bases; nucleotides not matched to a gene: 2.

The rearrangement uses TRBV11-2 and TRBJ1-4; weak D call: TRBD1 (6 bases). Trimming removed 0 bases from V and 4 bases from J, with 12 bases in between. This CDR3 has 16 amino acids. Germline V gene sequence: CDR1 SGHAT, CDR2 FQNNGV. CDR3 loop: CASSLDITGFNEKLFF. CDR3 DNA sequence: TGTGCCAGCAGCTTAGATATAACAGGGTTTAATGAAAAACTGTTTTTT.

The V call is TRBV4-3, the J call TRBJ2-5, with 7 bases identical to TRBD2. Germline V gene data show CDR1 as LGHNA and CDR2 as YSLEER. This CDR3 spans 16 amino acids. V lost 1 base to trimming and J lost 5 bases; unmatched junction nucleotides: 10. This chain's CDR3 is CASSQVTTGGGETQYF. In DNA form, the CDR3 reads TGCGCCAGCAGCCAAGTAACGACGGGGGGAGGGGAGACCCAGTACTTC.

This clone came up once. The chain joins TRBV5-4 to TRBJ1-1; D gene uncertain. CDR3 length equals 12 residues. The germline V gene has CDR1 SGHNT and CDR2 YYREEE (reference sequence). Trimming shortened V by 1 base and J by 4 bases, and 5 bases separated the two germline ends. The CDR3 sequence: CASSLSGTEAFF. Here the CDR3 DNA reads TGTGCCAGCAGCTTGTCGGGCACTGAAGCTTTCTTT.

The rearrangement links TRBV7-9 to TRBJ1-1, with D possibly matching TRBD1 (6 bases). CDR3 length: 14 residues. Per germline, CDR1 SEHNR and CDR2 FQNEAQ (reference sequence). Between the trimmed V and J ends, which lost 3 bases and 5 bases, there was a span of 13 bases. The CDR3 reads CASSFRGGGTEAFF. For the CDR3, the DNA is TGTGCCAGCAGCTTCAGGGGCGGGGGGACTGAAGCTTTCTTT.

CDR3 region: CASSSHRVPPYNEQFF. The CDR3 DNA sequence: TGTGCCAGCAGCTCTCACAGGGTCCCTCCCTACAATGAGCAGTTCTTC. The genes are TRBV7-9 and TRBJ2-1; D might be TRBD1 (6 bases). The V gene lost 4 bases and the J gene lost 2 bases, with 15 bases spanning the gap. The CDR3 runs to 16 residues. Germline CDR1 and CDR2: SEHNR and FQNEAQ (reference sequence).

The chain carries TRBV4-3 and TRBJ2-7; 11 bases align to TRBD2. Germline V lookup: CDR1 LGHNA, CDR2 YSLEER. Unmatched junction bases numbered 10, after V lost 0 bases and J lost 3 bases. The CDR3 runs 18 residues. The CDR3 spells CASSQDRVLGLAGYEQYF. For the CDR3, the DNA is TGCGCCAGCAGCCAAGATAGAGTCCTTGGACTAGCGGGCTACGAGCAGTACTTC.

The gene calls are TRBV29-1 and TRBJ1-1; no firm D call. The germline V gene has CDR1 SQVTM and CDR2 ANQGSEA. Deletions cut 2 bases from V and 4 bases from J, with 20 bases between. CDR3 length equals 16 residues. The CDR3 region has the DNA TGCAGCGTTGAAACGGTGTGGCAGGCAGCGGGCACTGAAGCTTTCTTT. Residues: CSVETVWQAAGTEAFF.

The CDR3 DNA sequence: TGTGCCAGTAGCTTTCAGGGTAGAAACGAGCAGTACTTC. Amino acid sequence: CASSFQGRNEQYF. This sequence joins TRBV19 and TRBJ2-7, with TRBD1 as a possible D gene (5 bases). Germline V CDR1 and CDR2: LNHDA, SQIVND (reference sequence). V was clipped by 6 bases and J by 5 bases, with 14 bases between them. CDR3 length: 13 amino acids.

The genes are TRBV6-5 and TRBJ1-1, with 7 nucleotides matching TRBD1. The J segment lost 7 bases and the V segment lost 2 bases, leaving 10 bases of the junction unmatched. The CDR3 contains 15 residues. The germline V gene encodes CDR1 MNHEY and CDR2 SVGAGI. The CDR3: CASSYTAGGFYEAFF. The DNA of the CDR3 is TGTGCCAGCAGTTACACGGCAGGGGGGTTCTATGAAGCTTTCTTT.

The V gene is TRBV7-9, the J gene TRBJ2-7, with TRBD1 matching over 8 bases. The CDR3 sequence is 17 residues long. With 5 bases clipped from V and 1 base from J, the junction kept 13 bases outside the gene matches. Germline-derived CDR1 and CDR2 are SEHNR and FQNEAQ (reference sequence). CDR3 loop: CASSPPRTGRNSYEQYF. The DNA for the CDR3 is TGTGCCAGCAGCCCACCCAGGACAGGGCGAAATTCCTACGAGCAGTACTTC.